This T cell receptor beta chain was documented in a study of OX40 agonist ivuxolimab in advanced cancers. Study summary: Treatment received earlier with anti-PD-1, anti-PD-L1 or anti-CTLA-4 agents was allowed, and over 30% had some. Study observations and caveats: Mean expanded clone counts were higher in CD8+ than CD4+ T cells. Low normalized T-cell clonal expansion was also seen in some nonresponders.

As to this clone: Its antigen is currently unknown.

Only in-frame clones appear in the TCRdb table, and some are missing; sequencing was by immunoSEQ multiplex PCR. The sample lists roughly 75,000 clones; 86% were seen once. The source is an adult with an advanced solid tumor such as melanoma, head and neck, liver or kidney cancer. The source was CD4+ or CD8+ T cells sorted from blood, collected in a trial of the OX40 agonist ivuxolimab.

For the CDR3, the DNA is TGTGCCAGCAGGGCGGGGACAGGACGTTCTTCTGCGCAGTATTTT. Translation gives CASRAGTGRSSAQYF. V and J are TRBV27 and TRBJ2-3; 8 positions match TRBD1. The CDR3 has 15 residues. Germline lookup yields CDR1 MNHEY and CDR2 SMNVEV (reference sequence). With 6 bases clipped from V and 10 bases from J, the junction kept 15 bases outside the gene matches.